These 4 T cell receptor beta chains share one sample of origin, sequenced in a study of neurological immune-mediated disorders. TCRdb re-derived calls from the 5' RACE reads in MiXCR, one entry per CDR3 protein. In the table there are 40,000 to 60,000 distinct CDR3 sequences, around 13% of which are singletons. Time point defined: longitudinal time-point 2. Sequenced input: PBMCs. The receptors originated from a male donor with HTLV-1-associated myelopathy (HAM/TSP).

Ten or more counts support this clonotype. The V call is TRBV5-1, the J call TRBJ2-5; weak D call: TRBD2 (6 bases). V lost 0 bases to trimming and J lost 5 bases, with 11 bases between them. This CDR3 has 14 amino acids. Germline CDR1 and CDR2: SGHRS and YFSETQ. CDR3 DNA: TGCGCCAGCAGCTTGGTGGGCGGGGAGGAGACCCAGTACTTC. Encoded protein: CASSLVGGEETQYF.

This clonotype was counted ten times or more. V usage is TRBV5-1 and J usage is TRBJ2-1; 11 bases align to TRBD2. CDR3 length: 16 amino acids. CDR1 is SGHRS and CDR2 is YFSETQ in the germline V gene. With 3 bases clipped from V and 4 bases from J, the junction kept 6 bases outside the gene matches. CDR3 sequence: CASSSRTSGSYNEQFF. As DNA, the CDR3 is TGCGCCAGCAGCTCCCGGACTAGCGGGTCGTACAATGAGCAGTTCTTC.

This clonotype was recorded many times. This chain links TRBV20-1 with TRBJ1-2; the D is unclear. Germline CDR1 and CDR2: DFQATT and SNEGSKA (reference sequence). V was cut by 0 bases and J by 4 bases, with 18 bases left in between. The CDR3 has 16 amino acids. CDR3 in amino acids: CSARDARSISSYGYTF. DNA of the CDR3: TGCAGTGCTAGAGACGCCAGGTCAATATCTAGCTATGGCTACACCTTC.

This clonotype has at least ten counts. The J gene is TRBJ2-7, the V gene TRBV5-6; D ambiguous. The CDR3 covers 14 residues. V was trimmed by 4 bases and J by 0 bases, leaving 11 bases between them. Germline CDR1 and CDR2: SGHDT and YYEEEE. CDR3 in DNA: TGTGCCAGCAGCCTGACGTTAACCTCCTACGAGCAGTACTTC. This sequence encodes CASSLTLTSYEQYF.